The rows below give T cell receptor beta chains drawn from one sample of a study of blood T cell repertoires in COVID-19. Data came from immunoSEQ multiplex PCR; TCRdb stores just in-frame clones and leaves some out. Among some 150,000 clones listed, 85% to 90% were seen once. Sequencing used peripheral blood. Source of these receptors: a woman aged 40 to 50 with acute or convalescent COVID-19. Each CDR3 is given with its conserved first and last residue. The D gene is left open where the match is weak. Expanded clones are given a class, and other clones once, few, many or no size at all.

d_call j_call v_call clone_size cdr3_length cdr3_aa cdr3_nt
TRBD1 TRBJ1-1 TRBV15 NA 13 CATSRWTGAEAFF TGTGCCACCAGCAGGTGGACAGGGGCTGAAGCTTTCTTT
TRBD1 TRBJ2-1 TRBV2 NA 14 CASSDKFGRDSPFF TGTGCCAGCAGCGACAAATTTGGCCGGGACAGTCCGTTCTTC
TRBD1 TRBJ2-3 TRBV7-2 NA 15 CASSSTGTGTDTQYF TGTGCCAGCAGCTCCACCGGGACAGGCACAGATACGCAGTATTTT
NA TRBJ2-7 TRBV7-2 NA 14 CASSLGGGSYEQYF TGTGCCAGCAGCTTAGGAGGAGGTTCCTACGAGCAGTACTTC
TRBD1 TRBJ1-5 TRBV20-1 NA 17 CSASGQGASRRNQPQHF TGCAGTGCTAGTGGACAGGGGGCCTCCCGAAGGAATCAGCCCCAGCATTTT
NA TRBJ2-1 TRBV18 once 13 CASSKSSYNEQFF TGTGCCAGCTCCAAGAGCTCCTACAATGAGCAGTTCTTC
NA TRBJ2-6 TRBV28 NA 18 CASSLGGSLSSGANVLTF TGTGCCAGCAGTTTGGGAGGCAGCCTTAGCTCTGGGGCCAACGTCCTGACTTTC
TRBD1 TRBJ1-3 TRBV7-2 NA 16 CASSSSQQGRGNTIYF TGTGCCAGCAGCTCTTCTCAACAGGGGAGAGGAAACACCATATATTTT
NA TRBJ2-1 TRBV9 NA 13 CASSATGWNEQFF TGTGCCAGCAGCGCCACGGGTTGGAATGAGCAGTTCTTC
NA TRBJ2-7 TRBV7-8 once 15 CASSLAGRDLDEQYF TGTGCCAGCAGCTTAGCTGGGCGGGACCTGGACGAGCAGTACTTC
NA TRBJ1-1 TRBV18 few 15 CASSPPAGQDTEAFF TGTGCCAGCTCACCCCCCGCTGGGCAGGACACTGAAGCTTTCTTT
NA TRBJ1-1 TRBV18 NA 15 CASSPKRGFYTEAFF TGTGCCAGCTCACCAAAAAGGGGGTTTTATACTGAAGCTTTCTTT
NA TRBJ1-2 TRBV7-9 NA 12 CASSPGVYGYTF TGTGCCAGCAGCCCGGGGGTCTATGGCTACACCTTC
TRBD2 TRBJ2-3 TRBV7-9 NA 17 CASSLGELADFVHTQYF TGTGCCAGCAGCTTAGGGGAACTAGCGGACTTCGTTCATACGCAGTATTTT
TRBD2 TRBJ2-5 TRBV5-1 NA 17 CASSLGTSVGTDATQYF TGCGCCAGCAGCCTGGGGACTAGCGTCGGTACGGATGCGACCCAGTACTTC
TRBD2 TRBJ2-7 TRBV4-3 NA 16 CASSRLGAAGAGEQYF TGCGCCAGCAGCCGTCTGGGGGCAGCGGGAGCAGGCGAGCAGTACTTC
NA TRBJ2-6 TRBV5-1 NA 16 CASSLGSLAGANVLTF TGCGCCAGCAGCTTGGGAAGCCTGGCTGGGGCCAACGTCCTGACTTTC
NA TRBJ1-3 TRBV10-3 NA 15 CAISDRVDSGNTIYF TGTGCCATCAGTGACAGGGTGGACTCTGGAAACACCATATATTTT
TRBD1 TRBJ1-5 TRBV6-6 NA 16 CASSYPETGANQPQHF TGTGCCAGCAGTTACCCCGAGACAGGGGCTAATCAGCCCCAGCATTTT
TRBD2 TRBJ2-7 TRBV19 few 13 CASSDSGGYEQYF TGTGCCAGTAGTGATAGCGGGGGCTACGAGCAGTACTTC
NA TRBJ1-2 TRBV4-3 NA 15 CASSQDSGRHYGYTF TGCGCCAGCAGCCAAGATTCCGGGAGGCACTATGGCTACACCTTC
TRBD1 TRBJ2-7 TRBV30 few 13 CAWSSLKGAAQYF TGTGCCTGGAGTTCCCTCAAGGGGGCTGCTCAGTACTTC
NA TRBJ1-6 TRBV6-2/TRBV6-3 NA 15 CASSSLSGEGSPLHF TGTGCCAGCAGTTCCTTGTCTGGGGAGGGATCACCCCTCCACTTT
TRBD1 TRBJ2-1 TRBV3-1/TRBV3-2 NA 16 CASSQEGQVTYNEQFF TGTGCCAGCAGCCAAGAGGGACAGGTTACCTACAATGAGCAGTTCTTC
NA TRBJ2-7 TRBV30 NA 13 CAWSQGGSYEQYF TGTGCCTGGAGTCAGGGGGGTTCCTACGAGCAGTACTTC
NA TRBJ1-2 TRBV19 once 13 CASSIGRASGYTF TGTGCCAGTAGTATTGGCAGGGCCTCGGGCTACACCTTC
NA TRBJ1-2 TRBV6-2/TRBV6-3 NA 16 CASSTTAIRIPYGYTF TGTGCCAGCAGTACGACAGCTATCAGGATTCCCTATGGCTACACCTTC
TRBD2 TRBJ2-7 TRBV30 NA 16 CAWRRLASGSSYEQYF TGTGCCTGGAGAAGATTGGCTAGCGGGAGCTCCTACGAGCAGTACTTC
NA TRBJ2-7 TRBV19 NA 12 CASSMGDYEQYF TGTGCCAGTAGTATGGGCGACTACGAGCAGTACTTC
NA TRBJ1-4 TRBV2 NA 15 CASSADGVGNEKLFF TGTGCCAGCAGTGCGGACGGGGTTGGTAATGAAAAACTGTTTTTT
TRBD2 TRBJ2-1 TRBV7-2 once 15 CASSVTSGSYNEQFF TGTGCCAGCAGCGTGACTAGCGGGAGTTATAATGAGCAGTTCTTC
TRBD2 TRBJ2-1 TRBV9 NA 16 CASSNELAGIYNEQFF TGTGCCAGCAGCAACGAACTAGCGGGGATTTACAATGAGCAGTTCTTC
NA TRBJ2-3 TRBV5-4 NA 17 CASSGRGGTRYTDTQYF TGTGCCAGCAGTGGTAGGGGAGGCACACGCTACACAGATACGCAGTATTTT
TRBD1 TRBJ1-6 TRBV13 NA 15 CASSSTGVRNSPLHF TGTGCCAGCAGCTCGACAGGGGTACGAAATTCACCCCTCCACTTT
NA TRBJ1-1 TRBV5-1 once 15 CASSLEWGRNTEAFF TGCGCCAGCAGCTTGGAATGGGGCAGGAACACTGAAGCTTTCTTT